Listed below are T cell receptor beta chains from one sample, sequenced in a study of regulatory T cells in long-lasting Graves disease. Via MiXCR, TCRdb re-called the multiplex PCR reads, giving one row per CDR3 protein. This sample has 650,000 to 850,000 distinct CDR3 sequences; about 30% occur once, and the top ten carry 35% to 55%. The source was peripheral blood mononuclear cells (PBMCs), collected when the disease was refractory, from a patient treated with antithyroid drugs. Receptors originate from a female donor with Graves disease. CDR3s leave out the opening cysteine and the closing phenylalanine or tryptophan.

>TRBV5-4|12
ASSLGLRDYEQY
>TRBV4-1|13
ASSQLPGLDYEQY
>TRBV19|13
ASSIVPGANTEAF
>TRBV19|14
ASSIVGREGNQPQH
>TRBV9|15
TSSALPSGWGTGELF
>TRBV29-1|12
SVGRQGASLGYT
>TRBV28|9
ASSQGRTIY
>TRBV12-5|9
ASAQLGELF
>TRBV28|13
ASSPSEAGEYEQY
>TRBV7-9|12
ASSLGAGYYGYT
>TRBV20-1|14
SASSTGQGWNSPLH
>TRBV7-9|12
ASSLKGSGNTIY
>TRBV2|18
ASSSSWLAGPHSGANVLT
>TRBV15|14
ATSGRQGGRPDTQY
>TRBV2|10
ASRQGVDGYT
>TRBV6-2/TRBV6-3|15
ASSYPFGQGSNQPQH
>TRBV2|15
ASSYSSGLSATGEQY
>TRBV10-3|13
AISESKRDNSPLH
>TRBV28|13
ASQTGAMNTGELF
>TRBV27|14
ASRVRTGAGAYGYT
>TRBV20-1|11
SARIGGQETQY
>TRBV15|14
ATNTPDRERTGELF
>TRBV5-4|12
ASRGAGQRPGYT
>TRBV12-3/TRBV12-4|10
ASEGLTYEQY
>TRBV12-3/TRBV12-4|11
ASSYRDSRGYT
>TRBV6-5|15
ASSYSRTGSSNQPQH
>TRBV19|15
ASSFSPRVGSNQPQH
>TRBV9|14
ASSARGTGIVYGYT
>TRBV29-1|14
SVEDGRTHRNYGYT
>TRBV28|13
ASSPDRGQDYGYT
>TRBV9|12
ASSVGQPGNTIY
>TRBV7-2|11
ASSPTSYHEQY
>TRBV27|11
ASRDTGGYEQY
>TRBV6-1|14
ASSRSTGSSGNTIY
>TRBV2|11
ASSVGREQPQH
>TRBV11-2|14
ASSLDLGGRGREQY
>TRBV6-1|13
ASRRDPSANYGYT
>TRBV28|12
ASIHGGGNSPLH
>TRBV28|12
ASSWGTGNQPQH
>TRBV6-1|13
ASSPTWGGPYEQY
>TRBV13|11
APGEGNVYGYT
>TRBV2|13
ASSLDRGRNQPQH
>TRBV5-1|11
ASSYQGSAEAF
>TRBV5-6|12
ASSLAGEDEKLF
>TRBV20-1|15
SASLAGTSGLPYEQY
>TRBV20-1|12
SARGGTSDQPQH
>TRBV11-2|13
ASSLEGTGVEKLF
>TRBV7-3|10
ASRSNGYEQY
>TRBV27|13
ASSGRTGGNQPQH
>TRBV19|12
ASSPGQAMGGYT
>TRBV20-1|11
SATDPGTYEQY
>TRBV20-1|12
SARSAMPGETQY
>TRBV14|15
ASSPDTSGRTTGELF
>TRBV5-1|11
ASSSRRAYEQY
>TRBV15|13
ATSSQGRGNQPQH